This entry describes one T cell receptor beta chain. The antigen it binds to is not known. No base-level quality is on record; no much larger clone is a single base apart. TCRbeta CDR3 regions were amplified from genomic DNA by means of the immunoSEQ Assay, a bias-controlled multiplex PCR. The authors' pipeline ran thus. The number of nucleated cells in each sample was estimated by amplification of reference gene primers within the assay. To quantify the absolute abundance of each unique TCRbeta CDR3 rearrangement, sequence reads were collapsed and filtered. For each sample, productive Simpson clonality was calculated as the square root of Simpson's diversity index across productive rearrangements. TCRdb mirrors the immuneACCESS table, restricted to in-frame sequences. Some clones are absent from its copies; in checked studies, under half trace to an unresolved V gene, and the reason for the others is unknown. For V, J and clone size, that table is used; D and trimming come from the DNA. The sample records approximately 170,000 clones, over 70% of which are singletons. The ten top clones hold 3.6% of the sample.

The sample is drawn from a study of blood T cell repertoires in COVID-19 (dated by TCRdb to the early 2020s). Context from the whole study: Samples from collaborators originated in the United States, Italy and Spain and spanned both the acute and convalescent phases of COVID-19. The prospective study material was composed of cDNA or gDNA derived from T cells, B-cell-depleted T cells, or PBMCs. The dataset comprised deeply sampled blood TCRbeta repertoires from subjects exposed to, actively infected with, or recovered from COVID-19. The repertoires were released in a freely available public database intended as a resource for research on the immune response to SARS-CoV-2. The samples were drawn from the first 160 participants of the ongoing ImmuneRACE study and from roughly 1,300 subjects provided by 6 global collaborators. Sample metadata almost always included a de-identified subject ID, COVID-19 status, age in years and sex. Where HLA class I and class II types were available, the types were taken from metadata supplied by the sample provider, not from assay-based typing. Study-wide conclusions, independent of this receptor: How much clinical and demographic metadata was included differed by source and by participant, and the metadata was provided uncurated.

Reading the germline V gene gives CDR1 SGHTA and CDR2 FQGTGA. V ends up 2 bases short and J 6 bases short, with an unmatched junction base count of 5. CDR3 length: 15 amino acids, cysteine to phenylalanine. The kept DNA is CDR3 alone, 45 bases in frame from the first base. In the prospective study, participants were roughly 18 to 90 years old, resided in about two dozen geographic areas of the United States, and were enrolled through a virtual design. In the prospective study, cohorts were assigned on the basis of participant-reported clinical history obtained from a screening survey and a study questionnaire. Mobile phlebotomists in the prospective study collected whole blood, serum and a nasopharyngeal or oropharyngeal swab from every participant. Participants in the prospective study had the option to provide additional blood draws and questionnaires over a 2-month period. Blood samples from the prospective study were shipped frozen or at room temperature prior to DNA extraction.

The V and J segments used are TRBV7-3 and TRBJ2-1, with 9 middle bases fitting TRBD2. The sequenced sample was PBMCs or T cells enriched from blood (not recorded which). The TCR sequence derives from a woman in her forties or fifties in a cohort exposed to, infected with or recovered from COVID-19 (not recorded which). The sequenced DNA is TGTGCCAGCAGCTTATCAGCGGGGGGCCTCAATGAGCAGTTCTTC. Its protein reads: CASSLSAGGLNEQFF.